The T cell receptor beta chain under discussion was sequenced for a study of tumor-infiltrating lymphocytes in primary liver carcinoma. Across the whole study: Tissue type made little difference to sample yields of roughly 3.5 to 7.13 million productive TCRbeta reads. Points from the study as a whole: Tumor specimens were characterized by a significantly higher top-250-clone fraction than blood (p = 0.039). Less overlap was seen in tumor-adjacent and tumor-blood pairs than in tumor region pairs.

The template, around 520 ng total RNA, yielded TCR beta cDNA made with a constant-region primer. Amplification in three nested multiplex PCR rounds with slightly modified ARM-PCR gave rise to TCR beta libraries. It was with TRBV1-TRBV30 forward primers and a C-beta reverse primer that the first two PCR rounds were run, at about 10 cycles each. TCRdb ran MiXCR on the multiplex PCR reads and lists one entry per CDR3 protein. This sample yields 300,000 to 400,000 distinct CDR3 sequences, of which approximately 65% are seen a single time; about 6% belongs to the top ten. RNA was extracted from whole blood without cell sorting, alongside germline DNA. Blood samples of roughly 4 milliliters were drawn preoperatively. V lost 2 bases, J lost 4 bases, and 9 bases lay in between. Germline assignment: CDR1 SGHNT and CDR2 YYREEE (reference sequence). The CDR3 is 13 amino acids. The sample holds a few counts of this clonotype. Its antigen is unknown.

The chain carries TRBV5-4 and TRBJ1-1; no clear D gene. The sequence was obtained from a man aged 35 to 55 with primary liver carcinoma and hepatitis B virus infection. The sequencing input was peripheral blood. CDR3 in DNA: TGTGCCAGCAGCTTAGGACTGGTCACTGAAGCTTTCTTT. This sequence encodes CASSLGLVTEAFF.